This is a list of T cell receptor beta chains from one sample in a study of T-cell memory formation after mild COVID-19. TCRdb itself ran the 5' RACE reads through MiXCR, one entry per CDR3 protein. This table has about 190,000 distinct CDR3 sequences, around 19% appearing once. Sequences were obtained from PBMCs or a T cell subset sorted from them (not recorded which). Receptors originate from an adult woman who had mild COVID-19 (a few samples of this study predate the infection). Cell type and time point are not known. CDR3s include the opening cysteine and the closing phenylalanine or tryptophan. Each record gives: D gene, J gene, clone size, V gene, CDR3 DNA, CDR3 protein. The D gene is left open where the match is weak. For some rows the clone size is stated as once, few or many, or as a class when expanded; others skip it.

d_gene: NA
j_gene: TRBJ2-3
abundance: few
v_gene: TRBV12-3/TRBV12-4
CDR3nt: TGTGCCAGCAGTCCACAATTATTAAATACGCAGTATTTT
CDR3aa: CASSPQLLNTQYF

d_gene: NA
j_gene: TRBJ2-1
abundance: NA
v_gene: TRBV2
CDR3nt: TGTGCCAGCAGTGGTCTAGCGTTATACAATGAGCAGTTCTTC
CDR3aa: CASSGLALYNEQFF

d_gene: TRBD1
j_gene: TRBJ2-1
abundance: few
v_gene: TRBV7-8
CDR3nt: TGTGCCAGCAGGTACTCCAGGGGGCAGAACAATGAGCAGTTCTTC
CDR3aa: CASRYSRGQNNEQFF

d_gene: TRBD2
j_gene: TRBJ2-3
abundance: many
v_gene: TRBV29-1
CDR3nt: TGCAGCGTTGTTGGACTAGCGGGAGCCTTAAGCACAGATACGCAGTATTTT
CDR3aa: CSVVGLAGALSTDTQYF

d_gene: NA
j_gene: TRBJ2-3
abundance: NA
v_gene: TRBV29-1
CDR3nt: TGCAGCGTTGAAGAGTCGAGTCGCACAGATACGCAGTATTTT
CDR3aa: CSVEESSRTDTQYF

d_gene: TRBD1
j_gene: TRBJ2-1
abundance: many
v_gene: TRBV5-5
CDR3nt: TGTGCCAGCAGCTCGCGACAGGGTCAATGGGAGTACGGTCAAGGGAATGAGCAGTTCTTC
CDR3aa: CASSSRQGQWEYGQGNEQFF

d_gene: NA
j_gene: TRBJ1-2
abundance: few
v_gene: TRBV12-3/TRBV12-4
CDR3nt: TGTGCCAGCAGTTTATCTAATGAGGGGATAGGTGGCTACACCTTC
CDR3aa: CASSLSNEGIGGYTF

d_gene: NA
j_gene: TRBJ1-3
abundance: NA
v_gene: TRBV12-3/TRBV12-4
CDR3nt: TGTGCCAGCAGCTATTACAGGGACTCTGGAAACACCATATATTTT
CDR3aa: CASSYYRDSGNTIYF

d_gene: TRBD1
j_gene: TRBJ1-2
abundance: NA
v_gene: TRBV6-5
CDR3nt: TGTGCCAGCAGTACCACAGGGGGCGAGGGTCGGGGCTATGGCTACACCTTC
CDR3aa: CASSTTGGEGRGYGYTF

d_gene: NA
j_gene: TRBJ1-4
abundance: few
v_gene: TRBV11-2
CDR3nt: TGTGCCAGCAGCTTAGCTGAAGCCCGGGGTGAAAAACTGTTTTTT
CDR3aa: CASSLAEARGEKLFF

d_gene: TRBD2
j_gene: TRBJ2-7
abundance: few
v_gene: TRBV7-9
CDR3nt: TGTGCCAGCAGCTCGGGACTAGCGGGATACGAGCAGTACTTC
CDR3aa: CASSSGLAGYEQYF

d_gene: NA
j_gene: TRBJ2-3
abundance: few
v_gene: TRBV25-1
CDR3nt: TGTGCCAGCAGTGGGCCTAGCACAGATACGCAGTATTTT
CDR3aa: CASSGPSTDTQYF

d_gene: TRBD2
j_gene: TRBJ2-1
abundance: many
v_gene: TRBV4-2
CDR3nt: TGTGCCAGCAGCCAAGAAAGACTAGCGGGTCTCAATGAGCAGTTCTTC
CDR3aa: CASSQERLAGLNEQFF

d_gene: TRBD1
j_gene: TRBJ2-5
abundance: NA
v_gene: TRBV10-3
CDR3nt: TGTGCCACCGGACAGGGGGGCCAAGAGACCCAGTACTTC
CDR3aa: CATGQGGQETQYF

d_gene: NA
j_gene: TRBJ2-1
abundance: NA
v_gene: TRBV6-4
CDR3nt: TGTGCCAGCAAAGATAATGAGCAGTTCTTC
CDR3aa: CASKDNEQFF

d_gene: TRBD1
j_gene: TRBJ2-7
abundance: few
v_gene: TRBV20-1
CDR3nt: TGCAGTGCTAGAGATCATGGGACAGTTAAGTACGAGCAGTACTTC
CDR3aa: CSARDHGTVKYEQYF

d_gene: NA
j_gene: TRBJ2-4
abundance: NA
v_gene: TRBV2
CDR3nt: TGTGCCAGCAGTGCGCAAGGATCCAAAAACATTCAGTACTTC
CDR3aa: CASSAQGSKNIQYF

d_gene: NA
j_gene: TRBJ1-1
abundance: NA
v_gene: TRBV25-1
CDR3nt: TGTGCCACCCAGGAAGAGAACACTGAAGCTTTCTTT
CDR3aa: CATQEENTEAFF

d_gene: NA
j_gene: TRBJ1-5
abundance: NA
v_gene: TRBV30
CDR3nt: TGTGCCTGGAGCGTTCAAATCAGTCAGCCCCAGCATTTT
CDR3aa: CAWSVQISQPQHF

d_gene: TRBD1
j_gene: TRBJ1-5
abundance: NA
v_gene: TRBV20-1
CDR3nt: TGCAGTCTTCGGACAGGGAATCAGCCCCAGCATTTT
CDR3aa: CSLRTGNQPQHF

d_gene: NA
j_gene: TRBJ2-7
abundance: NA
v_gene: TRBV20-1
CDR3nt: TGCAGTGCCATCCCGACACGATCCTACGAGCAGTACTTC
CDR3aa: CSAIPTRSYEQYF

d_gene: NA
j_gene: TRBJ2-3
abundance: few
v_gene: TRBV2
CDR3nt: TGTGCCAGCAGTGAACAGGGACTAGATACGCAGTATTTT
CDR3aa: CASSEQGLDTQYF

d_gene: TRBD2
j_gene: TRBJ2-7
abundance: many
v_gene: TRBV5-1
CDR3nt: TGCGCCAGCAGCTTGTCGACTAGCGGGATTTCCTACGAGCAGTACTTC
CDR3aa: CASSLSTSGISYEQYF

d_gene: NA
j_gene: TRBJ1-1
abundance: NA
v_gene: TRBV4-3
CDR3nt: TGCGCCAGCAGCCAAGATCAACGGGGAGCTTTCTTT
CDR3aa: CASSQDQRGAFF